This T cell receptor beta chain was documented in a study of blood T cell repertoires in COVID-19 (dated by TCRdb to between 2020 and 2021). With regard to the full study: The collaborator samples originated in the United States, Italy and Spain and spanned the acute and convalescent phases of COVID-19. The prospective study material was composed of cDNA or gDNA derived from T cells, B-cell-depleted T cells, or PBMCs. Subjects who had been exposed to COVID-19, were actively infected with it, or had recovered from it provided the deeply sampled blood TCRbeta repertoires that made up the dataset. The repertoires were released in a freely available public database meant as a resource for research on the immune response to SARS-CoV-2. The samples were drawn from two sources: the first 160 participants of the ongoing ImmuneRACE study, and over 950 subjects contributed by 6 global collaborators. Nearly every sample came with metadata listing a de-identified subject ID, COVID-19 status, age in years and sex. Where HLA class I and class II types were available, the types were taken from metadata supplied by the sample provider, not from assay-based typing. What the study reported, not specific to this receptor: The quantity of clinical and demographic metadata differed by source and by participant and was supplied without curation.

The immunoSEQ Assay, a bias-controlled multiplex PCR, was used to amplify TCRbeta CDR3 regions from genomic DNA. Per the authors' processing: The number of nucleated cells in each sample was estimated by amplification of reference gene primers within the assay. To quantify the absolute abundance of each unique TCRbeta CDR3 rearrangement, sequence reads were collapsed and filtered. For each sample, productive Simpson clonality was calculated as the square root of Simpson's diversity index over productive rearrangements. This immuneACCESS table, as held by TCRdb, lists in-frame sequences with V and J called but not all clones. Of the missing ones, under half trace to an unresolved V gene in checked studies; the others have no known cause. V, J and clone size derive from that table, while D and trimming were established from the DNA sequence. Within this sample are more than 400,000 clones, with approximately 85% of them counted one time only. The ten largest make up approximately 2.9% of the sample.

Collaborating institutions collected whole blood in K2EDTA tubes following their own protocols. For TCRbeta analysis, collaborators shipped samples as frozen whole blood, isolated PBMCs, or DNA extracted from either of those sample types. Note on this clone: Its binding antigen is unknown. Within one base of it there is no much larger clone, and no base qualities were kept.

CDR1 and CDR2 are read off the germline V gene as MNHEY and SVGEGT. V is reduced by 6 bases and J by 3 bases, leaving a spacing of 9 bases between them. Inclusive of the bounding cysteine and phenylalanine, the CDR3 is 12 residues long. The read is trimmed to its CDR3 DNA, 36 bases read in frame from base 1. The clonotype was recovered from a human donor in a cohort sampled during active COVID-19. This receptor chain uses TRBV6-2 or TRBV6-3 and TRBJ2-7; the D gene is possibly TRBD1, with 6 bases matching. The sequenced sample was peripheral blood. The CDR3 region has the sequence CASSQTGYEQYF. The bases are TGTGCCAGCAGCCAGACAGGCTACGAGCAGTACTTC.